This is a list of T cell receptor beta chains from one sample in a study of regulatory T cells in long-lasting Graves disease. TCRdb re-derived calls from the multiplex PCR reads in MiXCR, one entry per CDR3 protein. Of about 240,000 distinct CDR3 sequences listed, about 19% are singletons. The input for sequencing was peripheral blood mononuclear cells (PBMCs), taken at new diagnosis, from a patient treated with antithyroid drugs. Source of these receptors: a female donor with Graves disease. Both conserved end residues are trimmed from each CDR3. Each record gives: V gene, J gene, CDR3 protein.

TRBV11-2	TRBJ2-3	ASSPRDRELYTDTQY
TRBV4-3	TRBJ1-6	TSSQASEVFSPLH
TRBV28	TRBJ2-7	ASGHRGGARYEQY
TRBV30	TRBJ1-1	AWRWSIDTEAF
TRBV12-3/TRBV12-4	TRBJ2-5	ASGGNQETQY
TRBV7-9	TRBJ2-1	ASSPLGQGADYNEQF
TRBV28	TRBJ2-5	ASRGGAAIEETQY
TRBV3-1	TRBJ2-2	ASSQVPTGELF
TRBV4-3	TRBJ2-6	ASSQDLAGANVLT
TRBV6-5	TRBJ1-1	ASSSTPGSLNTEAF
TRBV20-1	TRBJ2-7	SAAGGPSYEQY
TRBV6-1	TRBJ2-4	ARRAPGLAGVRAKNIQY
TRBV7-2	TRBJ1-1	ASSLQVTEAF
TRBV5-1	TRBJ2-7	ASSVTGFASYEQY
TRBV20-1	TRBJ1-1	SASPTGLTEAF
TRBV6-2/TRBV6-3	TRBJ1-4	ASTAGQFGEKLF
TRBV5-1	TRBJ2-7	ASSLDGGFSYEQY
TRBV7-3	TRBJ2-7	ASSYNRAGEQY
TRBV5-5	TRBJ2-2	ASSSPWGGTLDTGELF
TRBV6-1	TRBJ1-2	ASTPKGTVRNYGYT
TRBV12-3/TRBV12-4	TRBJ2-7	ASSFRASGTYEQY
TRBV19	TRBJ1-5	ASSRIGTDQPQH
TRBV2	TRBJ1-2	ATRGREVANYGYT
TRBV6-2/TRBV6-3	TRBJ2-5	ASNGASKETQY
TRBV7-9	TRBJ2-7	ASSFEGKYEQY
TRBV2	TRBJ1-5	ASNLAKNQPQH
TRBV5-5	TRBJ2-1	ASSLDYEQF
TRBV5-1	TRBJ2-4	ASSESPGREY
TRBV6-2/TRBV6-3	TRBJ1-1	ASNYRGNTEAF
TRBV20-1	TRBJ2-1	SARLPSPRDNEQF
TRBV10-1	TRBJ2-7	ASSDGSIYEQY
TRBV6-1	TRBJ2-1	ASSTGVSHNEQF
TRBV5-1	TRBJ2-2	ASSSQTSEEAGELF
TRBV6-1	TRBJ2-7	ASSEGRQGGYEQY
TRBV28	TRBJ1-6	ASSLGGTGSLSPLH
TRBV11-2	TRBJ2-1	ASSCSGRDDEQF
TRBV19	TRBJ2-1	ASSIDRGSEQF
TRBV20-1	TRBJ2-2	SARDAITITGELF
TRBV11-2	TRBJ2-7	ASSLPGGGPYEQY
TRBV9	TRBJ2-1	ASSVTFGRGEGEQF
TRBV18	TRBJ1-5	ASSPSCRSGTGQPQH
TRBV20-1	TRBJ2-7	SARVSYEQY
TRBV15	TRBJ1-1	ATSRESVWAEAF
TRBV24-1	TRBJ2-1	ATEREGASEQF
TRBV9	TRBJ2-5	ASSVGGQSTSETQY
TRBV7-6	TRBJ2-1	ASSRGASGGGEQF
TRBV24-1	TRBJ2-3	ATSDSSGGNTDTQY
TRBV5-1	TRBJ1-4	ASSLGQLHEKLF
TRBV19	TRBJ2-5	ASSPFRQETQY
TRBV20-1	TRBJ2-5	SAQPMEETQY
TRBV25-1	TRBJ1-6	AAGGGPRASSPLH
TRBV28	TRBJ2-7	ASSLTSSEQY